These T cell receptor beta chains were read from a single sample in a study of regulatory T cells in long-lasting Graves disease. TCRdb re-called the multiplex PCR reads with MiXCR, one entry per CDR3 protein. The sample consists of 450,000 to 700,000 distinct CDR3 sequences, approximately 13% of them appearing once. A further study also used this sample, focusing on T cells in Graves' hyperthyroidism and ophthalmopathy.

Sequenced here: peripheral blood mononuclear cells (PBMCs), sampled at new diagnosis, from a patient treated with antithyroid drugs. The receptors here all came from a man under 40 with Graves disease. CDR3s include the opening cysteine and the closing phenylalanine or tryptophan. The order of the fields is clone size, J gene, V gene, D gene, CDR3 DNA, CDR3 protein. D genes are given only for firm matches. The size of a clone is reported for some rows only, either as once, few or many, or as a class for expanded clones.

many | TRBJ2-2 | TRBV6-1 | . | TGTGCCAGCAGACAGACTAGCAGGGGGGGGACCGGGGAGCTGTTTTTT | CASRQTSRGGTGELFF
. | TRBJ2-6 | TRBV2 | TRBD1 | TGTGCCAGCAGGGGCGGACAGGGCACATTTATTTCTGGGGCCAACGTCCTGACTTTC | CASRGGQGTFISGANVLTF
many | TRBJ2-1 | TRBV27 | TRBD2 | TGTGCCAGCAGTTCCAGCGGGAGGGTCAGCAATGAGCAGTTCTTC | CASSSSGRVSNEQFF
many | TRBJ1-1 | TRBV20-1 | TRBD1 | TGCAGTGCTAGAGGTAGGGGACAGGTGAGGGCCACTGAAGCTTTCTTT | CSARGRGQVRATEAFF
many | TRBJ2-5 | TRBV12-3/TRBV12-4 | . | TGTGCCAGCAGTTTCGGCCGGGAGGAGACCCAGTACTTC | CASSFGREETQYF
many | TRBJ2-1 | TRBV2 | . | TGTGCCAGCAGGCCCCCCCGGGACTTCAGCGAGCAGTTCTTC | CASRPPRDFSEQFF
few | TRBJ1-1 | TRBV29-1 | TRBD1 | TGCAGCGTCCAGGGGGAACAACTTATGAAGGCTTTCTTT | CSVQGEQLMKAFF
many | TRBJ1-1 | TRBV28 | . | TGTGCCAGCAGCTTCCCCGTCTCCCCCTATGAAGCTTTCTTT | CASSFPVSPYEAFF
many | TRBJ2-7 | TRBV11-1 | TRBD1 | TGTGCCAGCAGCTTATCCGACAGGGGGACCTACGAGCAGTACTTC | CASSLSDRGTYEQYF
. | TRBJ2-2 | TRBV9 | . | TGTGCCAGCAGCCCCCGCCTCGACGGGGAGCTGTTTTTT | CASSPRLDGELFF
many | TRBJ2-7 | TRBV6-9 | . | TGTGCCAGCAGTTACGTGCAGTCTCCCCAGGGCTACGAGCAGTACTTC | CASSYVQSPQGYEQYF
. | TRBJ2-7 | TRBV29-1 | TRBD1 | TGCAGCGTTGAAGTCGGACAGGGGAGCTCCTACGAGCAGTACTTC | CSVEVGQGSSYEQYF
many | TRBJ2-5 | TRBV10-3 | . | TGTGCCATCAGAGAGGGGGGAGAGACCCAGTACTTC | CAIREGGETQYF
many | TRBJ2-2 | TRBV7-2 | . | TGTGCCAGCAGCTTAGTCCGGGGTGAAGGAGTGGTGTTTTTT | CASSLVRGEGVVFF
many | TRBJ2-7 | TRBV19 | . | TGTGCCAGTAGTTCTCGGGACACCAACTACGAGCAGTACTTC | CASSSRDTNYEQYF
. | TRBJ2-5 | TRBV10-3 | TRBD1 | TGTGCCAGCCGAGGGACAGGGGGCCTCCAAGAGACCCAGTACTTC | CASRGTGGLQETQYF